The sequence of this T cell receptor beta chain was determined in a study of T cells in tuberculosis. Overall study context: This South African cohort compared adolescents with or without latent tuberculosis against adults with active tuberculosis.

Repertoires were generated with immunoSEQ multiplex PCR, while TCRdb's copy carries only in-frame clones and drops some. The data contain some 30,000 clones, roughly 95% of them singletons. CDR3 length: 14 amino acids. V shed 4 bases and J 5 bases; nucleotides not matched to a gene: 7. Per germline, CDR1 SGHRS and CDR2 YFSETQ. Latent tuberculosis screening used tuberculin skin test and IGRA at entry. Input material: PBMCs. The clonotype originates from a donor aged 10-35 years with latent tuberculosis or without tuberculosis infection. This chain connects TRBV5-1 to TRBJ2-7; 9 bases fit TRBD1. CDR3 nucleotides: TGCGCCAGCAGCCTAGGGACAGGGACCGACGAGCAGTACTTC. Translation gives CASSLGTGTDEQYF.